This TCR beta chain was identified during a study of blood T cell repertoires in COVID-19 (dated by TCRdb to 2018 to 2021). Describing the broader study: Samples covering the acute and convalescent phases of COVID-19 were provided by collaborators in the United States, Italy and Spain. The dataset comprised deeply sampled blood TCRbeta repertoires from subjects exposed to, actively infected with, or recovered from COVID-19. The repertoires were released in a freely available public database meant as a resource for research on the immune response to SARS-CoV-2. The prospective study material was composed of cDNA or gDNA derived from T cells, B-cell-depleted T cells, or PBMCs. Samples came from the ongoing ImmuneRACE study (first 160 participants) plus 1,254 subjects from 6 global collaborators. Sample metadata almost always included a de-identified subject ID, COVID-19 status, age in years and sex. HLA class I and class II types, where available, came from metadata supplied by the sample provider rather than from assay-based typing. What the research found in general, with its limitations: The amount of clinical and demographic metadata varied by source and participant and was provided uncurated.

Concerning this clone itself: Its antigen is currently not known. Nothing much larger sits one base from this clone, and base qualities are not available.

Each collaborating institution followed its own protocols to collect whole blood in K2EDTA tubes. For TCRbeta analysis, collaborators shipped samples as frozen whole blood, isolated PBMCs, or DNA extracted from either of those sample types. TCRbeta CDR3 regions were amplified from genomic DNA using the immunoSEQ Assay, a bias-controlled multiplex PCR. Per the authors' processing: Nucleated cell counts per sample were estimated from amplification of reference gene primers within the assay. To quantify the absolute abundance of each unique TCRbeta CDR3 rearrangement, sequence reads were collapsed and filtered. For each sample, productive Simpson clonality was calculated as the square root of Simpson's diversity index over productive rearrangements. Here the immuneACCESS table is served through TCRdb, limited to in-frame sequences with V and J called. Missing clones are a known gap in these copies; in checked studies unresolved V genes cover under half, and the rest lacks a known reason. For V, J and clone size, that table is used; D and trimming come from the DNA. This sample is represented by some 260,000 clones; over 75% of them were singletons. Clones ranked in the top ten supply about 0.74% of the sample.

CDR1 and CDR2, looked up from the germline V gene, are SGHRS and YFSETQ. V is trimmed back by 0 bases and J by 0 bases, and the junction contains 3 bases that no gene match accounts for. Measured from the cysteine to the phenylalanine, the CDR3 is 17 residues long. Only the CDR3 DNA stays, 51 bases, in frame from base 1. Sequencing used peripheral blood. The receptor chain draws on TRBV5-1 and TRBJ2-2, with 9 middle bases fitting TRBD2. The receptor was derived from a woman aged 25 to 39 with acute or convalescent COVID-19. The nucleotide sequence is given as TGCGCCAGCAGCTTGGGGGTAGCGGGAGCGAACACCGGGGAGCTGTTTTTT. This codes for CASSLGVAGANTGELFF.